The clone carrying this T cell receptor beta chain was detected a few times. Its specificity is unknown. The source of the sample is a study of cytotoxic CD8 clonotypes in ibrutinib-treated CLL. Study-level information: Responses comprised approximately 24 partial and 2 complete; at median around six years, about 14 remained remitted and some twelve progressed.

CDR3 length: 17 residues. V lost 5 bases to trimming and J lost 1 base, with 20 bases between them. CDR1 and CDR2 (germline): SGHAT, FQNNGV. Using immunoSEQ multiplex PCR, the repertoire was profiled, and TCRdb retains in-frame clones only, with some absent. The sample lists nearly 50,000 clones, around 60% seen once, with under 35% in the top ten. Study results and caveats: Investigators sampled sustained-remission and progressing patients at differing times. On treatment, the uncommon public clonotypes contracted or remained stable.

Specimen: PBMCs, collected after 24 months of ibrutinib treatment. This sequence was found in a human donor with chronic lymphocytic leukemia. J is TRBJ1-1 and V is TRBV11-2; D is ambiguous. In DNA form, the CDR3 reads TGTGCCAGCAGCCCCTTGGAAGGTGGAAAAGGGAACACTGAAGCTTTCTTT. It is translated as CASSPLEGGKGNTEAFF.